The present T cell receptor (beta chain) was sequenced within a study of blood T cell repertoires in COVID-19. For the study at large: COVID-19 samples collected from the United States, Italy and Spain covered acute and convalescent phases.

Enrolled during active infection, Seattle patients were then followed longitudinally. Germline V gene sequence: CDR1 SGDLS, CDR2 YYNGEE. V lost 1 base and J 1 base, leaving 12 bases between the germline ends. The CDR3 runs to 15 residues. Produced via immunoSEQ multiplex PCR; TCRdb's table is partial and in-frame only. Here the sample spans 100,000 to 150,000 clones, more than 85% being singletons. The gene calls are TRBV9 and TRBJ2-7; D call uncertain. The source is a man between 60 and 75 years old with COVID-19, enrolled during active disease. The specimen sequenced was peripheral blood. The CDR3 DNA follows: TGTGCCAGCAGCGTAAATCCGGTCGGGTCCTACGAGCAGTACTTC. This encodes CASSVNPVGSYEQYF.